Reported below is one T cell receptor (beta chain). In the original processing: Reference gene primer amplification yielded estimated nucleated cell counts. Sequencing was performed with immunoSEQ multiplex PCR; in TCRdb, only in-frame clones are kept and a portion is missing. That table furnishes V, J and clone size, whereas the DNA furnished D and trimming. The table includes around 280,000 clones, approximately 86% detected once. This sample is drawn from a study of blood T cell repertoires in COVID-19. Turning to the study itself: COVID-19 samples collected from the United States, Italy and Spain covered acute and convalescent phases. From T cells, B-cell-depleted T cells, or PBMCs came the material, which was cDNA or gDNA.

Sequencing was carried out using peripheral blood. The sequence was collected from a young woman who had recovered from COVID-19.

CDR3 nucleotide sequence: TGTGCCAGCAGCTTAGCGGGGCAGACTAGCGGGATAAATGAGCAGTTCTTC. Residues: CASSLAGQTSGINEQFF. This chain uses TRBV11-2 with TRBJ2-1; 11 nucleotides agree with TRBD2. Germline V lookup: CDR1 SGHAT, CDR2 FQNNGV. The CDR3 totals 17 residues. Trimming removed 1 base from V and 7 bases from J; junction bases left unmatched: 9.